These 26 T cell receptor beta chains originate from one sample sequenced in a study of vaccination and CD4 T cells after COVID-19. An Oncomine TCR Beta short-read assay was used to sequence the DNA from cultured CD4+ T cells. One entry per CDR3 protein results from TCRdb running MiXCR on the PCR reads. This sample carries 11,000 to 15,000 distinct CDR3 sequences, around 73% of them seen once, and the ten largest clones take about a tenth. Treatment specified: roughly 10-day PBMC culture with coronavirus spike peptide pools or control peptides (ViraFEST assay). These receptors' targets are unknown. The specimen was CD4+ T cells from blood, cultured in vitro. The origin of the receptors is a human donor who had recovered from COVID-19.

The V call is TRBV6-1, the J call TRBJ1-1; possible D gene TRBD1, 6 bases. V was trimmed by 5 bases and J by 6 bases, leaving 10 bases between them. Germline V CDR1 and CDR2: MNHNS, SASEGT. CDR3 length equals 12 residues. The CDR3 nucleotides read TGTGCCAGCAGTAACAGGGCTCCTGAAGCTTTCTTT. This translates into CASSNRAPEAFF.

The CDR3, as DNA: TGCAGTGCAAAAGTACCGGGACGGGAGAAAGAGACCCAGTACTTC. It is translated as CSAKVPGREKETQYF. The chain uses TRBV20-1 and TRBJ2-5; the D gene is possibly TRBD2 (6 bases). The germline V and J ends were trimmed by 6 bases and 3 bases, with 20 bases remaining between them. The V gene's germline CDR1 is DFQATT and CDR2 SNEGSKA (reference sequence). This CDR3 is 15 amino acids long.

The table lists this clonotype with a few counts. This chain uses TRBV20-1 with TRBJ2-1, with TRBD2 identical over 7 bases. Germline V gene sequence: CDR1 DFQATT, CDR2 SNEGSKA (reference sequence). The CDR3 has 15 amino acids. With V trimmed by 3 bases and J by 4 bases, 9 bases remained unmatched. DNA of the CDR3: TGCAGTGCTAGTCAGGCGGGAGTGAGGTACAATGAGCAGTTCTTC. Translation gives CSASQAGVRYNEQFF.

This clonotype has only a few counts. At one end the junction does not follow the germline gene, possibly because of a read error. The genes are TRBV20-1 and TRBJ1-5; D unclear. CDR1 is DFQATT, CDR2 SNEGSKA, per germline (reference sequence). The CDR3 consists of 15 residues. CDR3 sequence (DNA): TGCAGTGCCAGAGCGCGTGACAAACCCAATCAGCCCCAGCATTTT. Its translation: CSARARDKPNQPQHF.

CDR3 region: CATRKTRYGQPQHF. The CDR3, as DNA: TGTGCCACCAGAAAGACACGGTACGGTCAGCCCCAGCATTTT. The V call is TRBV24-1, the J call TRBJ1-5; D gene ambiguous. The V and J ends lost 7 bases and 6 bases respectively, with 15 bases between them. The CDR3 contains 14 residues. Germline values: CDR1 KGHDR, CDR2 SFDVKD.

This clonotype was found a few times. The chain employs TRBV6-1 and TRBJ1-1; 7 bases fit TRBD1. Germline V gives CDR1 MNHNS, CDR2 SASEGT. This CDR3 has 13 residues. V shed 6 bases, J shed 3 bases, and the junction held 4 bases outside the gene matches. The CDR3 nucleotides are TGTGCCAGCAGCCCGACAGGGCACACTGAAGCTTTCTTT. It yields the protein CASSPTGHTEAFF.

This chain uses TRBV5-3 with TRBJ1-1; 8 bases align to TRBD1. TRBV5-3 is reported as an ORF; its role is uncertain. The CDR3 extends over 14 amino acids. Trimming removed 4 bases from V and 1 base from J; junction bases left unmatched: 3. As DNA, the CDR3 is TGTGCCAGAAGCATGGGACAGGCGAACACTGAAGCTTTCTTT. As protein: CARSMGQANTEAFF.

The rearrangement links TRBV6-5 to TRBJ1-6; 9 bases are shared with TRBD1. CDR1 and CDR2 from the germline V gene are MNHEY and SVGAGI. The CDR3 extends over 17 amino acids. Trimming cost V 3 bases and J 7 bases; bases outside gene matches: 10. The CDR3 coding sequence is TGTGCCAGCAGTTATACATCCGGGACAGGGAGCAATTCACCCCTCCACTTT. Its translation is CASSYTSGTGSNSPLHF.

V is TRBV28 and J is TRBJ1-2, with D uncertain. The CDR3 totals 14 residues. V was shortened by 3 bases and J by 2 bases, with 10 bases between the two germline ends. In germline, CDR1 is MDHEN, CDR2 SYDVKM. The CDR3 loop reads CASSLPGGNYGYTF. The CDR3 nucleotides read TGTGCCAGCAGTTTGCCAGGCGGGAACTATGGCTACACCTTC.

The V and J genes are TRBV21-1 and TRBJ2-2; no check of the table's D call, TRBD2, against the DNA was made. TRBV21-1 is reported as a pseudogene. There are 18 residues in the CDR3. In nucleotides, the CDR3 is TGTGCCAGCAAGTGGGCCAGTCCCACCCTTTCGCACACCGGGGAGCTGTTTTTT. Encoded protein: CASKWASPTLSHTGELFF.

This chain joins TRBV7-2 and TRBJ1-1, with 8 nucleotides matching TRBD1. V gave up 5 bases and J gave up 1 base; unmatched junction bases: 6. The germline CDR1 and CDR2 sequences are SGHTA and FQGNSA. The length of the CDR3 is 15 residues. In nucleotides, the CDR3 is TGTGCCAGCAGCCTACAGGGGGGCCGGAACACTGAAGCTTTCTTT. Translated, it gives CASSLQGGRNTEAFF.

The count of this clonotype is one. The V call is TRBV30, the J call TRBJ2-7, with TRBD1 matching 7 bases. The junction had 5 bases not matched to a gene; V was cut back by 8 bases and J by 1 base. Germline CDR1 and CDR2: GTSNPN and SVGIG (reference sequence). The CDR3 extends over 12 amino acids. The CDR3 here is CAGQGQSYEQYF. In DNA, the CDR3 is TGTGCCGGCCAGGGACAGTCCTACGAGCAGTACTTC.

The rearrangement joins TRBV20-1 to TRBJ2-1; D possibly corresponds to TRBD2 (6 bases). Germline CDR1 reads DFQATT; CDR2 reads SNEGSKA (reference sequence). The CDR3 covers 13 residues. With 6 bases removed from V and 3 bases from J, the gap between germline ends came to 12 bases. CDR3 coding DNA: TGCAGTGCGCTACGGGACTTCTACAATGAGCAGTTCTTC. Amino acid sequence: CSALRDFYNEQFF.

In this sample, this clonotype turned up a few times. The genes are TRBV7-9 and TRBJ2-7, with D possibly being TRBD1 (5 bases). CDR1 is SEHNR, CDR2 FQNEAQ, per germline (reference sequence). The length of the CDR3 is 15 residues. The germline V and J ends were trimmed by 3 bases and 2 bases, with 14 bases remaining between them. CDR3 region: CASSFRAGKTYEQYF. CDR3 nucleotide sequence: TGTGCCAGCAGCTTCCGTGCAGGGAAGACCTACGAGCAGTACTTC.

The chain links TRBV7-9 to TRBJ1-1; D not certain. Trimming took 5 bases from V and 8 from J, leaving 12 bases between them. The CDR3 spans 12 residues. Germline values: CDR1 SEHNR, CDR2 FQNEAQ (reference sequence). The DNA for the CDR3 is TGTGCCAGCAGCACGGTTACAGAAGAAGCTTTCTTT. It yields the protein CASSTVTEEAFF.

This rearrangement joins TRBV20-1 to TRBJ1-6; the D gene is possibly TRBD1 (5 bases). Deletions cut 6 bases from V and 4 bases from J, with 16 bases between. Germline V CDR1 and CDR2: DFQATT, SNEGSKA (reference sequence). This CDR3 is built from 15 residues. Here the CDR3 reads CSANRDGNYNSPLHF. The CDR3 region has the DNA TGCAGTGCGAACCGGGACGGGAATTATAATTCACCCCTCCACTTT.

The CDR3 DNA sequence: TGTGCCAGCAGCTCGCGGGCTAGCGGGACTCATGAGCAGTTCTTC. Translating it yields CASSSRASGTHEQFF. The rearrangement joins TRBV7-2 to TRBJ2-1, with 9 bases aligning to TRBD2. Per the germline V gene, CDR1 is SGHTA and CDR2 is FQGNSA. The V and J ends lost 4 bases and 8 bases, in that order; junction bases with no gene match: 9. The CDR3 runs 15 residues.

The rearrangement uses TRBV28 and TRBJ1-1; TRBD1 might be the D (5 bases). CDR3 length: 14 amino acids. V gave up 8 bases and J gave up 4 bases, with 17 bases separating them. The germline CDR1 and CDR2 sequences are MDHEN and SYDVKM. The CDR3 coding sequence is TGTGCCAGCGCCCGCAATATGGGGGGCACTGAAGCTTTCTTT. Its protein product is CASARNMGGTEAFF.

The rearrangement joins TRBV11-2 to TRBJ1-6; D gene unclear. From germline, CDR1 is SGHAT and CDR2 FQNNGV. Trimming took off 7 bases at V and 0 bases at J, with 13 bases between the two ends. The CDR3 loop spans 16 amino acids. CDR3 sequence reads: CASTPSGDSYNSPLHF. CDR3 DNA: TGTGCCAGCACCCCGTCGGGAGACTCCTATAATTCACCCCTCCACTTT.

V usage is TRBV7-7 and J usage is TRBJ2-7, with D perhaps matching TRBD1 (5 bases). Trimming took 2 bases from V and 4 from J, leaving 9 bases between them. The CDR3 is 13 amino acids. Per germline, CDR1 SSHAT and CDR2 FNYEAQ (reference sequence). CDR3 region: CASSLSDRYEQYF. In DNA, the CDR3 is TGTGCCAGCAGCTTAAGTGACAGATACGAGCAGTACTTC.

The rearrangement links TRBV7-3 to TRBJ2-1; possible D gene TRBD2, 5 bases. V was shortened by 1 base and J by 10 bases, with 14 bases between the two germline ends. This CDR3 is built from 14 residues. CDR1 and CDR2 from the germline V gene are SGHTA and FQGTGA. Written as DNA, the CDR3 is TGTGCCAGCAGCTTAAACCCGGGGATTGGCGAGCAGTTCTTC. Protein: CASSLNPGIGEQFF.

This chain uses TRBV7-2 with TRBJ1-2; 7 bases are a match to TRBD1. The CDR3 contains 13 residues. J lost 2 bases, V lost 4 bases, and 1 base had no gene match. Germline CDR1 is SGHTA and CDR2 is FQGNSA. The CDR3, as DNA: TGTGCCAGCAGCTCGACAGGGAACTATGGCTACACCTTC. Its protein is CASSSTGNYGYTF.

The chain recombines TRBV12-3 or TRBV12-4 with TRBJ1-6; no clear D gene. V was cut by 2 bases and J by 5 bases, with 10 bases left in between. CDR3 size: 15 residues. The CDR3 nucleotides are TGTGCCAGCAGTTTAAGGATCGCCGATAATTCACCCCTCCACTTT. This encodes CASSLRIADNSPLHF.

The V gene is TRBV6-5, the J gene TRBJ1-1, with TRBD1 matching over 7 bases. The CDR3 is 13 amino acids. Losses at the gene ends were 2 bases for V and 6 bases for J; bases not matched to a gene: 3. Germline lookup yields CDR1 MNHEY and CDR2 SVGAGI. The CDR3 loop reads CASSYEGASEAFF. The CDR3 DNA sequence: TGTGCCAGCAGTTACGAGGGGGCGTCTGAAGCTTTCTTT.

The chain combines TRBV7-9 with TRBJ2-3; D might be TRBD1 (6 bases). Germline lookup yields CDR1 SEHNR and CDR2 FQNEAQ (reference sequence). This CDR3 region has 15 residues. Trimming shortened V by 3 bases and J by 2 bases, and 12 bases separated the two germline ends. CDR3 bases: TGTGCCAGCAGCTTCTGGGCAGGGGACACAGATACGCAGTATTTT. Protein: CASSFWAGDTDTQYF.

The rearrangement uses TRBV12-3 or TRBV12-4 and TRBJ1-5, with a weak D call TRBD1 (5 bases). The CDR3 length is 14 residues. Trimming removed 2 bases at V and 5 bases at J, with 10 bases between. This CDR3 is CASSLMGRDQPQHF. CDR3 DNA: TGTGCCAGCAGTTTAATGGGACGGGATCAGCCCCAGCATTTT.